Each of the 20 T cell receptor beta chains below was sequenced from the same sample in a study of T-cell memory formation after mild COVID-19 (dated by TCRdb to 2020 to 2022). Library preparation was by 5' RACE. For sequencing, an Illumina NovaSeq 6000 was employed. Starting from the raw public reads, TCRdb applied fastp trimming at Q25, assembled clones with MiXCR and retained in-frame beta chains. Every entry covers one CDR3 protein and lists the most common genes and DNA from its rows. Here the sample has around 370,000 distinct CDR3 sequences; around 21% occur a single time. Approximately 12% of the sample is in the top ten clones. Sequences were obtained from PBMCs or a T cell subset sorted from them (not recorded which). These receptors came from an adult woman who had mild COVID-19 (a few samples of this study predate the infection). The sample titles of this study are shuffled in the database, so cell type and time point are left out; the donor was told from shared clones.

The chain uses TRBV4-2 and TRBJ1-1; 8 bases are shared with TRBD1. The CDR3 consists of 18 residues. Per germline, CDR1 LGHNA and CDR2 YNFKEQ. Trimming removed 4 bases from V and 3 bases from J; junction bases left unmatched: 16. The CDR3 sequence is CASSLLPQGGRVYTEAFF. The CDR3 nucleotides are TGTGCCAGCAGCCTACTCCCACAGGGGGGGAGGGTGTACACTGAAGCTTTCTTT.

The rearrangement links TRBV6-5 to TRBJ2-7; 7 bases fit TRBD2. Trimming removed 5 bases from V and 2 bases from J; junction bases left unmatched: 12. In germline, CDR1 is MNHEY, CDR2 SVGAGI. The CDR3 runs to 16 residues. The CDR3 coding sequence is TGTGCCAGCAGTCCCGGCGGAGCGGGGACGACCTACGAGCAGTACTTC. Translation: CASSPGGAGTTYEQYF.

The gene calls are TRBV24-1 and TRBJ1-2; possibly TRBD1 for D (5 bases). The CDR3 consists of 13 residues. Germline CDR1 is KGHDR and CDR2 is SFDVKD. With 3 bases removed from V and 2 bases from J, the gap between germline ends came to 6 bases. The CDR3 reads CATSDGGNYGYTF. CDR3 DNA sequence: TGTGCCACCAGTGATGGGGGGAACTATGGCTACACCTTC.

The CDR3 is CASKGGTASTDTQYF. The CDR3 DNA reads TGTGCCAGCAAGGGAGGGACAGCTAGCACAGATACGCAGTATTTT. The rearrangement joins TRBV2 to TRBJ2-3, with D perhaps TRBD1 or TRBD2 (7 bases each). Deletions cut 7 bases from V and 0 bases from J, with 14 bases between. Germline V gene sequence: CDR1 SNHLY, CDR2 FYNNEI. This CDR3 has 15 amino acids.

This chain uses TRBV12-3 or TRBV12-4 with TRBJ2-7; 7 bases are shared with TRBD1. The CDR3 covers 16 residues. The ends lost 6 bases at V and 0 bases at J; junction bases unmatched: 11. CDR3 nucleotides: TGTGCCAGCAGGACAAGCAGGACAGGCAGCTCCTACGAGCAGTACTTC. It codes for CASRTSRTGSSYEQYF.

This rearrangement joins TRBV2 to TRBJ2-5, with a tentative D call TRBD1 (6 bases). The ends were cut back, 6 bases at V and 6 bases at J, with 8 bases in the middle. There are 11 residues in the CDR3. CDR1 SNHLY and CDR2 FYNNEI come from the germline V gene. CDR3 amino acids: CASSRGKTQYF. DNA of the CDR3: TGTGCCAGCAGCAGGGGAAAGACCCAGTACTTC. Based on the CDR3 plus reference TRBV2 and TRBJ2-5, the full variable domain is EPEVTQTPSHQVTQMGQEVILRCVPISNHLYFYWYRQILGQKVEFLVSFYNNEISEKSEIFDDQFSVERPDGSNFTLKIRSTKLEDSAMYFCASSRGKTQYFGPGTRLLVL.

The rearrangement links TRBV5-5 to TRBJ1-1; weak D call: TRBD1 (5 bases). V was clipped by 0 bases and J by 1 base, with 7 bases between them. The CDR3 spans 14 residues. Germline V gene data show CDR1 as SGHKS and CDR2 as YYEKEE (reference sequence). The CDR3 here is CASSLGDGNTEAFF. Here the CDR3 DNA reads TGTGCCAGCAGCTTGGGGGACGGGAACACTGAAGCTTTCTTT.

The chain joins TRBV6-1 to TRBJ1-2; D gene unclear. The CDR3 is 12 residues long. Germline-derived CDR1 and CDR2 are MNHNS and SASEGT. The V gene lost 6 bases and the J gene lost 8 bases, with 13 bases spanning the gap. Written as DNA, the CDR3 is TGTGCCAGCAGCCCTCGGCTCTCAGGCTACACCTTC. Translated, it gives CASSPRLSGYTF.

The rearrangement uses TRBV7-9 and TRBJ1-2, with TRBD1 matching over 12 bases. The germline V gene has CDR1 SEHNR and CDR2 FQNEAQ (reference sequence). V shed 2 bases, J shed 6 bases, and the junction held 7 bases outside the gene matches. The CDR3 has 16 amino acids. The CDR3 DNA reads TGTGCCAGCAGCTTAACTACCGGGACAGGGGGCCATGGCTACACCTTC. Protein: CASSLTTGTGGHGYTF.

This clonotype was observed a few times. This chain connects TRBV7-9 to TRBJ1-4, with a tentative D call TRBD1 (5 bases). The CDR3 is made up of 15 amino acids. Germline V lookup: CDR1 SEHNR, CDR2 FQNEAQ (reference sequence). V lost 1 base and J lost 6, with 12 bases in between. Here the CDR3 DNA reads TGTGCCAGCAGCTTAGTTGGGCAGGGAGATGAAAAACTGTTTTTT. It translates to CASSLVGQGDEKLFF.

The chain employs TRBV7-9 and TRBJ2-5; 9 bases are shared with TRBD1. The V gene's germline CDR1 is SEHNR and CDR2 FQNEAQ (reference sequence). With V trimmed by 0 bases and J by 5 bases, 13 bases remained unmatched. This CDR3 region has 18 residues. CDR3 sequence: CASSLAAGGQGIPETQYF. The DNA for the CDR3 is TGTGCCAGCAGCTTAGCGGCGGGTGGACAGGGGATCCCGGAGACCCAGTACTTC.

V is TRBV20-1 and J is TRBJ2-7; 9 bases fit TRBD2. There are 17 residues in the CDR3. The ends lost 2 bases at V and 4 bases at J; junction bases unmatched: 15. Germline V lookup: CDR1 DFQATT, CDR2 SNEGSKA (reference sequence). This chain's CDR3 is CSARSVGGAGGPYEQYF. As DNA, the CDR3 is TGCAGTGCTAGATCTGTAGGAGGGGCGGGAGGGCCTTACGAGCAGTACTTC.

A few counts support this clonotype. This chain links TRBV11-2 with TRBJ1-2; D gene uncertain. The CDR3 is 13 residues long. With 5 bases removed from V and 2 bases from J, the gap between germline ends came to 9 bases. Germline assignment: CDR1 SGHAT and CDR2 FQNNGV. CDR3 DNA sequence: TGTGCCAGCAGCCGCGACGGAAACTATGGCTACACCTTC. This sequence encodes CASSRDGNYGYTF. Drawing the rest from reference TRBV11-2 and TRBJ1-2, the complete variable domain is EAGVAQSPRYKIIEKRQSVAFWCNPISGHATLYWYQQILGQGPKLLIQFQNNGVVDDSQLPKDRFSAERLKGVDSTLKIQPAKLEDSAVYLCASSRDGNYGYTFGSGTRLTVV.

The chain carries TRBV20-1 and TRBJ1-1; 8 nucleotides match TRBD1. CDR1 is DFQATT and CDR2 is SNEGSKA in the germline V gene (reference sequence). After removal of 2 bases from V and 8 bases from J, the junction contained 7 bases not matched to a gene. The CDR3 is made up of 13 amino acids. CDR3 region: CSARQGQATEAFF. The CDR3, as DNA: TGCAGTGCTAGACAGGGACAGGCGACCGAAGCTTTCTTT.

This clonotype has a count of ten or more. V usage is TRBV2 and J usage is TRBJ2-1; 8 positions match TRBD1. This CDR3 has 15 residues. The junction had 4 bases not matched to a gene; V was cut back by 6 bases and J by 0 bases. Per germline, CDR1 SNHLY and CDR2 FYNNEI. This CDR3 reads CASRGDRGSYNEQFF. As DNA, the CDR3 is TGTGCCAGCAGGGGTGACAGGGGCTCCTACAATGAGCAGTTCTTC.

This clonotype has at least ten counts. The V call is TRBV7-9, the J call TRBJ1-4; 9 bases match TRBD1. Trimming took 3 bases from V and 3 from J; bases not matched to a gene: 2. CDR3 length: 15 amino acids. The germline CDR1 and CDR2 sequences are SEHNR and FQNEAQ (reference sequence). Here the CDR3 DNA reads TGTGCCAGCAGCTTGGGGGACAGGGCTAATGAAAAACTGTTTTTT. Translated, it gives CASSLGDRANEKLFF.

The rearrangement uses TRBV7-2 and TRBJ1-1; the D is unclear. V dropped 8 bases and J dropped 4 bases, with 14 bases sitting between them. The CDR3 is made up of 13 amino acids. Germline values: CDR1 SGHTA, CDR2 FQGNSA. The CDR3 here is CASEGRRATEAFF. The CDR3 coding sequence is TGTGCCAGCGAGGGCCGACGTGCCACTGAAGCTTTCTTT.

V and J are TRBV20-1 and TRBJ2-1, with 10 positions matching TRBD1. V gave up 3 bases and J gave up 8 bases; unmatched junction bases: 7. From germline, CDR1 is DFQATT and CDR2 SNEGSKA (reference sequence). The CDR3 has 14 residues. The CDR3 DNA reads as TGCAGTGCTAGGGGGACAGGGGTGGGAGATGAGCAGTTCTTC. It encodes CSARGTGVGDEQFF.

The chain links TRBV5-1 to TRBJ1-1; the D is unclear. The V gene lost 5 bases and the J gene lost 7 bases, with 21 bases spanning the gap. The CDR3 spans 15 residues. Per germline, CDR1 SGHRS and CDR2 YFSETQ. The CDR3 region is CASSPMISSALEAFF. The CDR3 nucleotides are TGCGCCAGCAGTCCCATGATAAGCTCTGCCCTTGAAGCTTTCTTT.

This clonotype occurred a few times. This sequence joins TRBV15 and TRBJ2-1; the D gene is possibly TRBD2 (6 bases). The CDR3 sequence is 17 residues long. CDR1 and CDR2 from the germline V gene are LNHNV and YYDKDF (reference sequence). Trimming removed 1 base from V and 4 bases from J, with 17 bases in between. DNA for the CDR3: TGTGCCACCAGCAGAGTTGCCGCTAGCGAAGCATACAATGAGCAGTTCTTC. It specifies CATSRVAASEAYNEQFF. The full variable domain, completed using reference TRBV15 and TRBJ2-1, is DAMVIQNPRYQVTQFGKPVTLSCSQTLNHNVMYWYQQKSSQAPKLLFHYYDKDFNNEADTPDNFQSRRPNTSFCFLDIRSPGLGDTAMYLCATSRVAASEAYNEQFFGPGTRLTVL.